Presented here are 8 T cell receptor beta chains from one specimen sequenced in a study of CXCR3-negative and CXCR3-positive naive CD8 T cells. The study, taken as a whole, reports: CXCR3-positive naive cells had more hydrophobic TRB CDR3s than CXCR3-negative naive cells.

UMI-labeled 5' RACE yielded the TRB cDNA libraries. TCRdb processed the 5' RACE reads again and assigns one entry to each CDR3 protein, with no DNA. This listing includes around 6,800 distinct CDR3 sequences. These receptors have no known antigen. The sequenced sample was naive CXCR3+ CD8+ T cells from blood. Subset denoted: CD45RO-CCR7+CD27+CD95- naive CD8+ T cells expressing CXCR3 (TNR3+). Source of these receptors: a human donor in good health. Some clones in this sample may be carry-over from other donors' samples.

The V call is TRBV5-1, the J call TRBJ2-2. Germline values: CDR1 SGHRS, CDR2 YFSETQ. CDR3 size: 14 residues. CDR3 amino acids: CASSFHKNTGELFF. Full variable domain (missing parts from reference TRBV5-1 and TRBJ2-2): KAGVTQTPRYLIKTRGQQVTLSCSPISGHRSVSWYQQTPGQGLQFLFEYFSETQRNKGNFPGRFSGRQFSNSRSEMNVSTLELGDSALYLCASSFHKNTGELFFGEGSRLTVL.

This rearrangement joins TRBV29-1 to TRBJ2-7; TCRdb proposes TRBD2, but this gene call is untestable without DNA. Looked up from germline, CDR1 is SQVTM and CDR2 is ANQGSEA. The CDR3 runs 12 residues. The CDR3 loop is CSAGTSRNEQYF.

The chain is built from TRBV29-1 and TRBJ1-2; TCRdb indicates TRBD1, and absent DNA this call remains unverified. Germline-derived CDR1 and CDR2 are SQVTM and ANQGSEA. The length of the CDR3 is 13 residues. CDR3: CSANDSPLDGYTF.

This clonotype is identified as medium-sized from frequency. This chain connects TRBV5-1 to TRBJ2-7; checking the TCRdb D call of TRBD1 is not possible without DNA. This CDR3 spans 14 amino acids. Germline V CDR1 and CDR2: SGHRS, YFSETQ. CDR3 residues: CASSLGQGYYEQYF.

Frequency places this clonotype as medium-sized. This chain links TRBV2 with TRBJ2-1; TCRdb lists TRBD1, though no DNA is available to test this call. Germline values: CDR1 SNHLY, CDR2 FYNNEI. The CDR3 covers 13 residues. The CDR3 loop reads CASSEYPGHEQFF.

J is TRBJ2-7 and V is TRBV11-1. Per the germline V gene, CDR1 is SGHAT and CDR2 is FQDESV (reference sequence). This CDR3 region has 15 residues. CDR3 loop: CASSPDLGGLYEQYF. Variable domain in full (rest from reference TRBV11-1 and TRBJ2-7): EAEVAQSPRYKITEKSQAVAFWCDPISGHATLYWYRQILGQGPELLVQFQDESVVDDSQLPKDRFSAERLKGVDSTLKIQPAELGDSAMYLCASSPDLGGLYEQYFGPGTRLTVT.

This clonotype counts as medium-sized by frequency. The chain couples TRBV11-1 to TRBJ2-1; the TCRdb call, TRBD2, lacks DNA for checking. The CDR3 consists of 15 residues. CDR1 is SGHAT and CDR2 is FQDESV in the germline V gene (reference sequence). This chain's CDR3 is CASSLGTSGYNEQFF.

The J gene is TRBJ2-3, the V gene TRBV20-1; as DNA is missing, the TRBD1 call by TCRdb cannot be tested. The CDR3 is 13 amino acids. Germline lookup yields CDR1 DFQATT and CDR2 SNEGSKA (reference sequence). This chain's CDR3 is CSARGRSTDTQYF.